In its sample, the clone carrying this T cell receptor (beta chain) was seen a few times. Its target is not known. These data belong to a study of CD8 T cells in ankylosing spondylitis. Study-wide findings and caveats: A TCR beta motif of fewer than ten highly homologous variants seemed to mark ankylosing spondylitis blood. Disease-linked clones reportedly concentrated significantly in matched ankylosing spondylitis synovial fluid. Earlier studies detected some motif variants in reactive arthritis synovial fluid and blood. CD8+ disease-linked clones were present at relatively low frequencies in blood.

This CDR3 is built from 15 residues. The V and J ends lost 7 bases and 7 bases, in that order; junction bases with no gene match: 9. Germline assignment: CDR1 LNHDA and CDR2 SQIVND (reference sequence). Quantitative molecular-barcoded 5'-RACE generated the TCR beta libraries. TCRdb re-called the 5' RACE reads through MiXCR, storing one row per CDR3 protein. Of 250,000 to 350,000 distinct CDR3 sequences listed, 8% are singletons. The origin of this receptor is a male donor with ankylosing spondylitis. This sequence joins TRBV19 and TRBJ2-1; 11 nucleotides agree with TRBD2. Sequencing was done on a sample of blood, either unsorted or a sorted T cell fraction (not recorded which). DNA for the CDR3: TGTGCCAGTAAGGGTCTAGCGGGAGGCCAAAATGAGCAGTTCTTC. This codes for CASKGLAGGQNEQFF. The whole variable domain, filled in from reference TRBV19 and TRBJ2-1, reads DGGITQSPKYLFRKEGQNVTLSCEQNLNHDAMYWYRQDPGQGLRLIYYSQIVNDFQKGDIAEGYSVSREKKESFPLTVTSAQKNPTAFYLCASKGLAGGQNEQFFGPGTRLTVL.